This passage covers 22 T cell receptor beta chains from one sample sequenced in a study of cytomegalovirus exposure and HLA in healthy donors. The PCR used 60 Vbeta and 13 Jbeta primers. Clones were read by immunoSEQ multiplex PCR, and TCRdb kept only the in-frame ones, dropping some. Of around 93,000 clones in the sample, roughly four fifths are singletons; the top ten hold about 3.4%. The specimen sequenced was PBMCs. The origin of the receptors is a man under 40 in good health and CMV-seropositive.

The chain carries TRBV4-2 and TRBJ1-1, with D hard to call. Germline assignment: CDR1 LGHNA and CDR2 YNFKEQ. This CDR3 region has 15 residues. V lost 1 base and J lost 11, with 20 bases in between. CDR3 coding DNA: TGTGCCAGCAGCCAAGGGGAGGGAATTGAGTTGGAGGCTTTCTTT. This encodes CASSQGEGIELEAFF.

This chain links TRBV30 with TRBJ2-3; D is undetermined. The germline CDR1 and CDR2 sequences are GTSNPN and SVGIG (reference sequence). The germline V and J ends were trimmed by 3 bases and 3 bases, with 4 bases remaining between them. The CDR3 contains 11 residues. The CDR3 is CAWRRTDTQYF. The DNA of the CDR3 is TGTGCCTGGAGGAGGACAGATACGCAGTATTTT.

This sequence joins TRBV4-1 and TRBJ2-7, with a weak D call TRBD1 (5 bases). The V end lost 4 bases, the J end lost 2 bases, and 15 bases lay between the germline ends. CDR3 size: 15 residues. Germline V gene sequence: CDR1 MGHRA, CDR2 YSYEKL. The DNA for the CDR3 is TGCGCCAGCAGCCCGGAGACAGAGTCGGCCTACGAGCAGTACTTC. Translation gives CASSPETESAYEQYF.

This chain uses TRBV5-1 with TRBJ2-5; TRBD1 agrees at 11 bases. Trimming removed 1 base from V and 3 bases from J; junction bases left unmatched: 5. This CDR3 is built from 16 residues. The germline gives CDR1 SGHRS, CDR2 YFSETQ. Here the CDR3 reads CASSLSGQGAEETQYF. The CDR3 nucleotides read TGCGCCAGCAGCTTGAGTGGACAGGGGGCGGAAGAGACCCAGTACTTC.

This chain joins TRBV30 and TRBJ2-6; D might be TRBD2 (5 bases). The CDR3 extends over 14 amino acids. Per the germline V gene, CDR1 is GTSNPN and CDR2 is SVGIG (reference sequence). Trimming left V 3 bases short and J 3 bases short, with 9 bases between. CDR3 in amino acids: CAWSGGGGANVLTF. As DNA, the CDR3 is TGTGCCTGGAGCGGAGGCGGTGGGGCCAACGTCCTGACTTTC.

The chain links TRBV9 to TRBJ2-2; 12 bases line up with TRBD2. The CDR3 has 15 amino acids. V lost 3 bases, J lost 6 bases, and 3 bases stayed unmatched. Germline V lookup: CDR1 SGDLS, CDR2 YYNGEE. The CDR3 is CASSELAGGPGELFF. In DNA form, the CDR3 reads TGTGCCAGCAGCGAACTAGCGGGAGGACCCGGGGAGCTGTTTTTT.

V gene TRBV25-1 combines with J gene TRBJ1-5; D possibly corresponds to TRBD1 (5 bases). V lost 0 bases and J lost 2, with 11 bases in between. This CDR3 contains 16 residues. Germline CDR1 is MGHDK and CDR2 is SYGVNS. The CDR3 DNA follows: TGTGCCAGCAGTGAATACGGGGGAACGGGCAATCAGCCCCAGCATTTT. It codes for CASSEYGGTGNQPQHF.

CDR3 nucleotide sequence: TGTGCCAGCTGGGCCCGGGACAGAGGCAATCAGCCCCAGCATTTT. Translating it yields CASWARDRGNQPQHF. The gene calls are TRBV28 and TRBJ1-5; TRBD1 agrees at 7 bases. Germline trimming cut 8 bases from V and 2 bases from J; bases unmatched to any gene: 9. CDR1 and CDR2 from the germline V gene are MDHEN and SYDVKM. The CDR3 is made up of 15 amino acids.

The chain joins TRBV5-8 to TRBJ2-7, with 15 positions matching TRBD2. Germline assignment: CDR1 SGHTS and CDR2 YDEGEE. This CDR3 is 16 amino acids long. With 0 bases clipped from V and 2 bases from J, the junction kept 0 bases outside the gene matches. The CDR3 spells CASSLGTSGRAYEQYF. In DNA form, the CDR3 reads TGTGCCAGCAGCTTGGGGACTAGCGGGAGGGCCTACGAGCAGTACTTC. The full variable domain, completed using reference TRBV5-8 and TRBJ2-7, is EAGVTQSPTHLIKTRGQQATLRCSPISGHTSVYWYQQALGLGLQFLLWYDEGEERNRGNFPPRFSGRQFPNYSSELNVNALELEDSALYLCASSLGTSGRAYEQYFGPGTRLTVT.

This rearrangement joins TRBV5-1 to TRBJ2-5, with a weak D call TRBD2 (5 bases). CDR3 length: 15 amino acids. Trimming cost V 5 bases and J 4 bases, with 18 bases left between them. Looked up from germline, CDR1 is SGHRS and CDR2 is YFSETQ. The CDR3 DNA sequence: TGCGCCAGCAGAGGAGGAAAGCGGACTTCAGAGACCCAGTACTTC. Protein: CASRGGKRTSETQYF.

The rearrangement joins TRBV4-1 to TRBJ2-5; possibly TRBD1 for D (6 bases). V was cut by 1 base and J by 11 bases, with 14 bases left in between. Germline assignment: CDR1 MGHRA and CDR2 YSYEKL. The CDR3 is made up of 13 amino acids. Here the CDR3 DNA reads TGCGCCAGCAGCCAAGTCGACAGGCGTCAGCAGTACTTC. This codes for CASSQVDRRQQYF.

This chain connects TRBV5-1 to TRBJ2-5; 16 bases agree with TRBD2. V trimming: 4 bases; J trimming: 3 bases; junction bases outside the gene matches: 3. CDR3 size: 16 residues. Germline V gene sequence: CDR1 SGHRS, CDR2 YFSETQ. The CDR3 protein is CASSLGTSGREETQYF. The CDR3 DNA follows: TGCGCCAGCAGCCTCGGGACTAGCGGGAGGGAAGAGACCCAGTACTTC.

The CDR3 DNA follows: TGCGCCAGCAGCCAAGGGACCCAGGGGTCGCGGGAGGGTCTGTGGGAGACCCAGTACTTC. It codes for CASSQGTQGSREGLWETQYF. The chain uses TRBV4-3 and TRBJ2-5, with 9 bases identical to TRBD2. Trimming took 1 base from V and 5 from J; bases not matched to a gene: 20. Germline lookup yields CDR1 LGHNA and CDR2 YSLEER. The CDR3 has 20 amino acids.

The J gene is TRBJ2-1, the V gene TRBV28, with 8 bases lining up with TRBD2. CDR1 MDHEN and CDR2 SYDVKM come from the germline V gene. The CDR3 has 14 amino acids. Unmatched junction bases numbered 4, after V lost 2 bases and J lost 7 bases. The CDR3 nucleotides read TGTGCCAGCAGTTTAACGGGAGGGGCTAATGAGCAGTTCTTC. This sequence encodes CASSLTGGANEQFF.

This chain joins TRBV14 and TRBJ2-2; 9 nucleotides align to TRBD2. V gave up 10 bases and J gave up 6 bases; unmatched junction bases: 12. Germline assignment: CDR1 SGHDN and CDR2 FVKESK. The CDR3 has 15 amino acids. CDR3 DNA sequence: TGTGCCATACGACTAGCGGAGACAGGAGCCGGGGAGCTGTTTTTT. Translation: CAIRLAETGAGELFF.

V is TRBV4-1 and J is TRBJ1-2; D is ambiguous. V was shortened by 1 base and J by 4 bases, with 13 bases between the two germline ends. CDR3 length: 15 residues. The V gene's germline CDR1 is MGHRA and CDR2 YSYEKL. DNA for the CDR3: TGCGCCAGCAGCCAAGTGCTCGCGGCAGTCTATGGCTACACCTTC. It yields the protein CASSQVLAAVYGYTF.

CDR3: CASSQTRTGGGNQPQHF. For the CDR3, the DNA is TGTGCCAGCAGCCAGACGCGGACAGGGGGTGGCAATCAGCCCCAGCATTTT. The chain carries TRBV13 and TRBJ1-5; TRBD1 aligns across 10 bases. There are 17 residues in the CDR3. The germline V gene has CDR1 PRHDT and CDR2 FYEKMQ (reference sequence). The ends lost 5 bases at V and 2 bases at J; junction bases unmatched: 9. Drawing the rest from reference TRBV13 and TRBJ1-5, the complete variable domain is AAGVIQSPRHLIKEKRETATLKCYPIPRHDTVYWYQQGPGQDPQFLISFYEKMQSDKGSIPDRFSAQQFSDYHSELNMSSLELGDSALYFCASSQTRTGGGNQPQHFGDGTRLSIL.

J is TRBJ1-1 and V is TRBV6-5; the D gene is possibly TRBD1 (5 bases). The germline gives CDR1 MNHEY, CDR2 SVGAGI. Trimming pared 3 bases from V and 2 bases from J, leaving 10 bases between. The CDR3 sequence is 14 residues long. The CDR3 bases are TGTGCCAGCAGTTATTTTGGGGCCAACACTGAAGCTTTCTTT. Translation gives CASSYFGANTEAFF.

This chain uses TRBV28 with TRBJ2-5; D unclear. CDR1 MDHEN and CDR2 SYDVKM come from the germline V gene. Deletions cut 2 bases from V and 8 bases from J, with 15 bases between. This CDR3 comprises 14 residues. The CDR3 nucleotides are TGTGCCAGCAGTTTAAAGTCGGTTAAGAGAACCCAGTACTTC. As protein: CASSLKSVKRTQYF.

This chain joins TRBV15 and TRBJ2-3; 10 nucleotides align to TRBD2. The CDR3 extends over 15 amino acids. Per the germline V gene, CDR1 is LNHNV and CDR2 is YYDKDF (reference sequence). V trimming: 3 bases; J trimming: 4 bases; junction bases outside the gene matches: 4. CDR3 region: CATSRQREGPDTQYF. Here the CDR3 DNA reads TGTGCCACCAGCAGGCAGCGGGAGGGCCCAGATACGCAGTATTTT.

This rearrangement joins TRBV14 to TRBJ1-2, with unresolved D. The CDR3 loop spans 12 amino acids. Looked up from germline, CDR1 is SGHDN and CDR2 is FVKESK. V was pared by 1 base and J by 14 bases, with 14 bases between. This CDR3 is CASSQGEPLPTF. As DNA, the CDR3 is TGTGCCAGCAGCCAAGGAGAGCCTCTGCCGACCTTC.

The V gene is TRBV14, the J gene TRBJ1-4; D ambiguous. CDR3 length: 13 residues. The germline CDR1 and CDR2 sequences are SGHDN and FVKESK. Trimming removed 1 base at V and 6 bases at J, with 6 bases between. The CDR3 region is CASSQAQYEKLFF. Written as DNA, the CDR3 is TGTGCCAGCAGCCAAGCCCAGTATGAAAAACTGTTTTTT.